The 5 T cell receptor beta chains reported below all come from one sample, sequenced in a study of T cell responses to AZD1222 COVID-19 vaccine. Only in-frame clones appear in the TCRdb table, and some are missing; sequencing was by immunoSEQ multiplex PCR. The data show 40,000 or so clones, approximately 80% seen once. The sample was peripheral blood, taken 28 days after the second AZD1222 dose. The receptor set was obtained from an adult who received the AZD1222 COVID-19 vaccine.

The chain is built from TRBV12-3 or TRBV12-4 and TRBJ1-6; D is unclear. Deletions cut 3 bases from V and 12 bases from J, with 9 bases between. This CDR3 has 12 amino acids. CDR3 sequence reads: CASSFNRGPLHF. CDR3 nucleotides: TGTGCCAGCAGTTTCAACCGTGGACCCCTCCACTTT.

The chain combines TRBV7-3 with TRBJ2-2, with D possibly TRBD1 on 5 matching bases. Trimming pared 0 bases from V and 4 bases from J, leaving 12 bases between. The CDR3 is 16 residues long. Germline-derived CDR1 and CDR2 are SGHTA and FQGTGA. As DNA, the CDR3 is TGTGCCAGCAGCTTAACGGGGCAAACTTCCACCGGGGAGCTGTTTTTT. Its protein is CASSLTGQTSTGELFF.

The rearrangement links TRBV19 to TRBJ2-5, with D tentatively TRBD1 or TRBD2 (5 bases each). CDR3 size: 12 residues. Trimming removed 6 bases from V and 5 bases from J, with 10 bases in between. The germline gives CDR1 LNHDA, CDR2 SQIVND (reference sequence). CDR3 coding DNA: TGTGCCAGTAGGGGACCGGCGGAGACCCAGTACTTC. Amino acid sequence: CASRGPAETQYF.

The V call is TRBV25-1, the J call TRBJ1-1, with TRBD1 matching 8 bases. The CDR3 is made up of 13 amino acids. Germline V gives CDR1 MGHDK, CDR2 SYGVNS. Trimming cost V 7 bases and J 2 bases; bases outside gene matches: 3. CDR3 DNA sequence: TGTGCCAGCAAGGCAGGGGGCAACACTGAAGCTTTCTTT. The encoded protein is CASKAGGNTEAFF.

The chain couples TRBV7-9 to TRBJ1-6, with TRBD1 matching over 9 bases. V dropped 4 bases and J dropped 7; count of bases not matched to a gene: 8. Looked up from germline, CDR1 is SEHNR and CDR2 is FQNEAQ (reference sequence). The CDR3 is 16 amino acids. The chain's CDR3 is CASSSTGGEWNSPLHF. CDR3 in DNA: TGTGCCAGCAGCTCTACAGGGGGCGAATGGAATTCACCCCTCCACTTT. Filled out from reference TRBV7-9 and TRBJ1-6, the complete variable domain reads DTGVSQNPRHKITKRGQNVTFRCDPISEHNRLYWYRQTLGQGPEFLTYFQNEAQLEKSRLLSDRFSAERPKGSFSTLEIQRTEQGDSAMYLCASSSTGGEWNSPLHFGNGTRLTVT.